This TCR beta chain was obtained from a study of cytomegalovirus exposure and HLA in healthy donors. Germline-derived CDR1 and CDR2 are SEHNR and FQNEAQ (reference sequence). Deletions cut 3 bases from V and 7 bases from J, with 12 bases between. The CDR3 runs 13 residues. The PCR employed 60 Vbeta primers together with 13 Jbeta primers. Profiled with immunoSEQ multiplex PCR; TCRdb holds only in-frame clones, not every one. This table has 79,000 or so clones, around 72% appearing once. The sequencing sample was made of PBMCs. The sequence was collected from a woman in her forties in good health and CMV-seropositive. The chain recombines TRBV7-9 with TRBJ1-1; D call uncertain. The CDR3: CASSFDPRGEAFF. For the CDR3, the DNA is TGTGCCAGCAGCTTTGACCCCCGGGGTGAAGCTTTCTTT.